This T cell receptor (beta chain) comes out of a study of blood T cell repertoires in COVID-19. For the study at large: The United States, Italy and Spain provided the acute and convalescent COVID-19 samples. PBMCs, B-cell-depleted T cells, or T cells provided the cDNA or gDNA that made up the material.

Clinical history reported by participants formed the basis on which cohorts were assigned. Two consecutive negative NP/OP PCR tests, clearance, or resolved symptoms defined Cohort 3 recovery. This clone appeared once. Sequenced by immunoSEQ multiplex PCR; TCRdb stores in-frame clones only, minus some. The data contain fewer than 200,000 clones, 84% of them singletons. The origin of this receptor is a man aged 50-60 years who had recovered from COVID-19. Sequenced sample: PBMCs or T cells enriched from blood (not recorded which).

The CDR3, as DNA: TGTGCCAGCAGCACCATTTGGGCAGGTCAGCTCCCCAATGAGCAGTTCTTC. It encodes CASSTIWAGQLPNEQFF. The chain couples TRBV7-8 to TRBJ2-1; no firm D call. The CDR3 consists of 17 residues. V was shortened by 5 bases and J by 6 bases, with 23 bases between the two germline ends. The V gene's germline CDR1 is SGHVS and CDR2 FQNEAQ.